This T cell receptor beta chain was found in a study of blood T cell repertoires in COVID-19. Looking at the study overall: Before being deemed recovered, Cohort 3 donors had two negative PCRs, clearance, or symptom resolution. The samples span acute and convalescent COVID-19 from the United States, Italy and Spain.

Recruits, aged roughly 18 to 89 years, lived in around 24 US areas. V shed 10 bases and J 8 bases; nucleotides not matched to a gene: 14. There are 15 residues in the CDR3. Looked up from germline, CDR1 is ENHRY and CDR2 is SYGVKD. In the original processing: Counts of nucleated cells, estimated from reference gene primer amplification, were obtained. Assay used: immunoSEQ multiplex PCR; TCRdb lists only in-frame clones, some missing. Clonal size and the V and J genes are those of that table, whereas D and trimming came from the DNA. The sample has under 400,000 clones; about 87% are singletons. The sample taken for sequencing was PBMCs or T cells enriched from blood (not recorded which). The genes are TRBV10-3 and TRBJ1-6, with 7 bases fitting TRBD1. The sequence was obtained from a middle-aged man in a cohort exposed to, infected with or recovered from COVID-19 (not recorded which). The DNA of the CDR3 is TGTGCCACCGGAACCGGGGACAGCTCATATTCACCCCTCCACTTT. Translation gives CATGTGDSSYSPLHF.